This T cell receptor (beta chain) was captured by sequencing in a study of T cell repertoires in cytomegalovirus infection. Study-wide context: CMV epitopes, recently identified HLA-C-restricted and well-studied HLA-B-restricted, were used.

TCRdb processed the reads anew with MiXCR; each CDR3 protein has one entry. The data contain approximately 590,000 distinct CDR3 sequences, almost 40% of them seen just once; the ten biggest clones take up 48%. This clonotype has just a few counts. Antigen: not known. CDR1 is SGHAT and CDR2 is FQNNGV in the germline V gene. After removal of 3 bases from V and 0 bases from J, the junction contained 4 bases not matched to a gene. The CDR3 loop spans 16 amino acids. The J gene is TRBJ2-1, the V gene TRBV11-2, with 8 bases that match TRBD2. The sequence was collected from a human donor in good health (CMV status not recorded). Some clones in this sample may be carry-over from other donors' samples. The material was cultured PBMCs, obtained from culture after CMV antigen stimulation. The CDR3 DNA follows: TGTGCCAGCAGCTTCAGCGGGAGCAGCTCCTACAATGAGCAGTTCTTC. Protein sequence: CASSFSGSSSYNEQFF.